Here is one TCR beta chain with its context. The target antigen is unknown. TCR beta CDR3 regions were amplified from RNA. HTBI primers were employed in a first-round RT-PCR of the TCR CDR3. TCRdb called the multiplex PCR reads again in MiXCR, with one record for every CDR3 protein. The sample includes around 450,000 distinct CDR3 sequences, about a sixth of them seen just once. This entry comes from a study of T cells in Graves' hyperthyroidism and ophthalmopathy. Notes on the study in general: Blood also contained most expanded thyroid clonotypes above 0.001.

The trim removed 6 bases at V and 5 bases at J, leaving 5 bases unmatched. There are 14 residues in the CDR3. Looked up from germline, CDR1 is LNHNV and CDR2 is YYDKDF (reference sequence). The gene calls are TRBV15 and TRBJ2-1; 9 bases are a match to TRBD2. The sequence came from a woman between 18 and 30 years old with Graves' hyperthyroidism. Sequences were obtained from blood. DNA of the CDR3: TGTGCCACCAGTCCGACTAGCGGTAACAATGAGCAGTTCTTC. Amino acids: CATSPTSGNNEQFF. Based on the CDR3 plus reference TRBV15 and TRBJ2-1, the full variable domain is DAMVIQNPRYQVTQFGKPVTLSCSQTLNHNVMYWYQQKSSQAPKLLFHYYDKDFNNEADTPDNFQSRRPNTSFCFLDIRSPGLGDTAMYLCATSPTSGNNEQFFGPGTRLTVL.